Presented here are 18 T cell receptor beta chains from one specimen sequenced in a study of T cell responses to AZD1222 COVID-19 vaccine. TCRdb's table, derived via immunoSEQ multiplex PCR, lists solely in-frame clones and lacks some. There are roughly 150,000 clones in the sample; about 89% occur only once, and less than 1.5% lies in the top ten. This sample comprised peripheral blood, obtained 28 days after the second AZD1222 dose. These TCRs come from an adult who received the AZD1222 COVID-19 vaccine.

This chain joins TRBV12-3 or TRBV12-4 and TRBJ2-1, with D unresolved. Deletions cut 4 bases from V and 6 bases from J, with 4 bases between. CDR3 length equals 11 residues. CDR3 bases: TGTGCCAGCAGTTATAGCAATGAGCAGTTCTTC. It translates to CASSYSNEQFF.

The rearrangement uses TRBV24-1 and TRBJ2-1; 13 nucleotides agree with TRBD2. J gave up 8 bases and V 3 bases, and 9 bases lay outside the gene matches. The CDR3 loop spans 17 amino acids. Germline V gives CDR1 KGHDR, CDR2 SFDVKD. CDR3 bases: TGTGCCACCAGTGATCCCACTAGCGGGGGGGCTCAGGATGAGCAGTTCTTC. It translates to CATSDPTSGGAQDEQFF.

The chain carries TRBV6-6 and TRBJ1-4; D is undetermined. Between the trimmed V and J ends, which lost 8 bases and 0 bases, there was a span of 16 bases. Germline values: CDR1 MNHNY, CDR2 SVGAGI (reference sequence). The CDR3 sequence is 16 residues long. CDR3: CASEHSVGPTNEKLFF. CDR3 in DNA: TGTGCCAGCGAACATAGTGTGGGCCCAACTAATGAAAAACTGTTTTTT.

The genes are TRBV3-1 (or the pseudogene TRBV3-2) and TRBJ1-1; D perhaps matches TRBD1 (6 bases). Germline-derived CDR1 and CDR2 are LGHDT and YNNKEL (reference sequence). CDR3 length equals 14 residues. V was trimmed by 1 base and J by 4 bases, leaving 10 bases between them. CDR3 coding DNA: TGTGCCAGCAGCCAAGTTTTAGGGGGCACTGAAGCTTTCTTT. Its translation: CASSQVLGGTEAFF.

This chain's CDR3 is CASSVTLPGQAYEQYF. CDR3 DNA: TGTGCCAGCAGTGTCACACTCCCGGGACAGGCCTACGAGCAGTACTTC. This chain joins TRBV28 and TRBJ2-7, with TRBD1 identical over 8 bases. Germline assignment: CDR1 MDHEN and CDR2 SYDVKM. J was trimmed by 2 bases and V by 5 bases; bases with no gene match: 11. The CDR3 loop spans 16 amino acids.

V and J are TRBV7-6 and TRBJ2-1, with 12 bases matching TRBD2. The CDR3 has 17 residues. V lost 6 bases, J lost 8 bases, and 14 bases stayed unmatched. Germline CDR1 reads SGHVS; CDR2 reads FNYEAQ. This CDR3 reads CASSFQSPSGRGDEQFF. The CDR3, as DNA: TGTGCCAGCAGTTTTCAATCCCCTAGCGGGAGGGGGGATGAGCAGTTCTTC.

This clone has more than one count but fewer than ten. This chain links TRBV7-2 with TRBJ1-2; D is undetermined. Trimming cost V 1 base and J 4 bases, with 4 bases left between them. Germline CDR1 and CDR2: SGHTA and FQGNSA. The CDR3 covers 12 residues. The CDR3 region has the DNA TGTGCCAGCAGCTTAGATGGCTATGGCTACACCTTC. This translates into CASSLDGYGYTF.

This clone was counted once. This sequence joins TRBV7-2 and TRBJ2-7; 13 nucleotides line up with TRBD2. The CDR3 covers 17 residues. The V gene end was trimmed by 7 bases and the J gene end by 1 base; junction bases not matched to a gene: 10. The germline V gene has CDR1 SGHTA and CDR2 FQGNSA. CDR3 amino acids: CASTLLAGGPRSYEQYF. The CDR3 DNA reads TGTGCCAGCACTCTACTAGCGGGGGGGCCGAGGTCCTACGAGCAGTACTTC.

This clone has only a few counts. V usage is TRBV4-1 and J usage is TRBJ2-6; D is uncertain. The CDR3 has 14 residues. Trimming stripped 5 bases from V and 4 bases from J, with 9 bases between. Germline CDR1 and CDR2: MGHRA and YSYEKL. CDR3 loop: CASSYNEGANVLTF. The DNA for the CDR3 is TGCGCCAGCAGCTACAACGAGGGGGCCAACGTCCTGACTTTC.

The chain is built from TRBV6-1 and TRBJ2-5, with D possibly matching TRBD1 (5 bases). Trimming shortened V by 3 bases and J by 2 bases, and 10 bases separated the two germline ends. The CDR3 is 14 amino acids. Germline V gene data show CDR1 as MNHNS and CDR2 as SASEGT. The CDR3 is CASSEWQGQETQYF. The CDR3 DNA reads TGTGCCAGCAGTGAGTGGCAGGGACAAGAGACCCAGTACTTC.

The V and J genes are TRBV6-1 and TRBJ2-7; D gene uncertain. CDR1 is MNHNS, CDR2 SASEGT, per germline. This CDR3 comprises 11 residues. Trimming removed 3 bases at V and 4 bases at J, with 4 bases between. CDR3 in DNA: TGTGCCAGCAGTGAGGGATACGAGCAGTACTTC. It specifies CASSEGYEQYF.

The J gene is TRBJ1-1, the V gene TRBV29-1, with D unclear. In germline, CDR1 is SQVTM, CDR2 ANQGSEA. Trimming cost V 7 bases and J 3 bases, with 18 bases left between them. The CDR3 extends over 14 amino acids. CDR3 in amino acids: CSAAEWAPDTEAFF. The CDR3 nucleotides read TGCAGCGCTGCGGAGTGGGCGCCGGACACTGAAGCTTTCTTT.

This clone showed up just a few times. The chain joins TRBV6-2 or TRBV6-3 to TRBJ2-1; no clear D gene. Germline V gene sequence: CDR1 MNHEY, CDR2 SVGEGT. Trimming cost V 0 bases and J 6 bases, with 6 bases left between them. The CDR3 is made up of 13 amino acids. CDR3 region: CASSYSALNEQFF. The CDR3 region has the DNA TGTGCCAGCAGTTACTCGGCCCTCAATGAGCAGTTCTTC.

The sample holds one count of this clone. This chain uses TRBV12-5 with TRBJ2-1; 8 bases are shared with TRBD1. Looked up from germline, CDR1 is LGHNT and CDR2 is FRNRAP. The CDR3 runs 15 residues. Losses at the gene ends were 6 bases for V and 12 bases for J; bases not matched to a gene: 16. The DNA of the CDR3 is TGTGCTAGTGGGGGACCGGGACAGGAAAGATGGAGGCAGTTCTTC. This codes for CASGGPGQERWRQFF.

The chain is built from TRBV12-3 or TRBV12-4 and TRBJ2-7, with D tentatively TRBD1 (6 bases). The V and J ends lost 6 bases and 9 bases respectively, with 18 bases between them. The CDR3 has 13 amino acids. CDR3 loop: CASSRTDPTSQYF. Written as DNA, the CDR3 is TGTGCCAGCAGCCGGACAGACCCTACGTCGCAGTACTTC.

The chain links TRBV4-3 to TRBJ2-5, with 8 bases lining up with TRBD2. V lost 0 bases to trimming and J lost 4 bases; unmatched junction nucleotides: 7. The germline CDR1 and CDR2 sequences are LGHNA and YSLEER. The CDR3 spans 16 residues. The CDR3 loop is CASSQDRAGEPETQYF. CDR3 coding DNA: TGCGCCAGCAGCCAAGACCGAGCGGGGGAACCAGAGACCCAGTACTTC.

DNA for the CDR3: TGTGCCAGTAGTATAGATGGCAGCTATGGCTACACCTTC. Translating it yields CASSIDGSYGYTF. This rearrangement joins TRBV19 to TRBJ1-2, with D hard to call. Germline V lookup: CDR1 LNHDA, CDR2 SQIVND (reference sequence). V gave up 0 bases and J gave up 4 bases, with 6 bases separating them. CDR3 length equals 13 residues. Looking up the rest from reference TRBV19 and TRBJ1-2 gives the full variable domain: DGGITQSPKYLFRKEGQNVTLSCEQNLNHDAMYWYRQDPGQGLRLIYYSQIVNDFQKGDIAEGYSVSREKKESFPLTVTSAQKNPTAFYLCASSIDGSYGYTFGSGTRLTVV.

The rearrangement links TRBV11-3 to TRBJ2-7, with 7 bases aligning to TRBD1. CDR1 is SGHNT, CDR2 YENEEA, per germline. This CDR3 region has 14 residues. The V segment lost 0 bases and the J segment 3 bases; nucleotides outside the gene matches: 2. The CDR3 region is CASSLDNRGYEQYF. CDR3 in DNA: TGTGCCAGCAGCTTAGACAACAGGGGCTACGAGCAGTACTTC.